Shown below are 32 T cell receptor beta chains from a single sample sequenced in a study of T cells in Graves' hyperthyroidism and ophthalmopathy. Using RNA transcripts as the source, TCR beta CDR3 regions were amplified. HTBI primers were the set used in a first-round RT-PCR of the TCR CDR3. Each CDR3 protein gets one entry after TCRdb re-called the multiplex PCR reads with MiXCR. The table shows under 400,000 distinct CDR3 sequences, with around 25% occurring only once. Sequencing was carried out using blood. The origin of the receptors is a man aged 50 to 59 with Graves' hyperthyroidism.

The rearrangement links TRBV28 to TRBJ2-4; 7 bases agree with TRBD1. The V and J ends lost 6 bases and 2 bases, in that order; junction bases with no gene match: 7. This CDR3 has 15 residues. Germline loops: CDR1 MDHEN, CDR2 SYDVKM. CDR3 nucleotide sequence: TGTGCCAGCAGCCCAACAGGGGTTTCCAAAAACATTCAGTACTTC. Residues: CASSPTGVSKNIQYF.

The V and J genes are TRBV7-2 and TRBJ2-7; D not certain. V was cut by 5 bases and J by 6 bases, with 20 bases left in between. This CDR3 contains 15 residues. Per germline, CDR1 SGHTA and CDR2 FQGNSA. The CDR3 here is CASSTSGPALGEQYF. The CDR3 DNA reads TGTGCCAGCAGCACATCGGGTCCCGCTCTCGGCGAGCAGTACTTC.

This clonotype was seen at least ten times. The chain recombines TRBV29-1 with TRBJ1-1; 11 bases are a match to TRBD1. Per germline, CDR1 SQVTM and CDR2 ANQGSEA. J gave up 5 bases and V 7 bases, and 9 bases lay outside the gene matches. The CDR3 totals 14 residues. Here the CDR3 DNA reads TGCAGCGCCCTAACCGGGACAGGGGGTACTGAAGCTTTCTTT. This translates into CSALTGTGGTEAFF.

Regarding this clonotype: The junction does not match germline at one end; this may be a read error. This chain uses TRBV5-1 with TRBJ2-7; D not certain. Germline CDR1 is SGHRS and CDR2 is YFSETQ. The CDR3 covers 14 residues. The CDR3 spells CASSLVRSAYEQYF. The CDR3 nucleotides read TGTGCCAGCAGCTTAGTGCGGTCGGCCTACGAGCAGTACTTC.

This clonotype was counted ten times or more. The chain couples TRBV19 to TRBJ1-2; no clear D gene. Trimming pared 3 bases from V and 8 bases from J, leaving 7 bases between. There are 11 residues in the CDR3. Germline-derived CDR1 and CDR2 are LNHDA and SQIVND (reference sequence). For the CDR3, the DNA is TGTGCCAGTAGTATTCAAGAAGGCTACACCTTC. This encodes CASSIQEGYTF.

This clonotype was counted only a few times. The gene calls are TRBV6-5 and TRBJ1-5; maybe TRBD1 (5 bases). The CDR3 length is 16 residues. With 0 bases removed from V and 4 bases from J, the gap between germline ends came to 13 bases. Germline V gives CDR1 MNHEY, CDR2 SVGAGI. The CDR3 nucleotides are TGTGCCAGCAGTTACTCGGGCTTGAGGGGAAATCAGCCCCAGCATTTT. This encodes CASSYSGLRGNQPQHF.

The table lists this clonotype with many counts. The genes are TRBV12-3 or TRBV12-4 and TRBJ2-3; 8 bases are a match to TRBD1. The CDR3 runs to 15 residues. The junction had 5 bases not matched to a gene; V was cut back by 4 bases and J by 2 bases. CDR3 DNA sequence: TGTGCCAGCAGTTACGGACAGGGATACACAGATACGCAGTATTTT. Protein product: CASSYGQGYTDTQYF.

This clonotype was seen at least ten times. The chain has TRBV29-1 and TRBJ2-7, with unresolved D. Trimming shortened V by 0 bases and J by 0 bases, and 9 bases separated the two germline ends. The CDR3 runs to 14 residues. Germline CDR1 is SQVTM and CDR2 is ANQGSEA. CDR3 region: CSVEEFDGSYEQYF. CDR3 nucleotide sequence: TGCAGCGTTGAAGAATTCGACGGCTCCTACGAGCAGTACTTC.

This sequence joins TRBV5-1 and TRBJ2-5, with 8 bases identical to TRBD1. From germline, CDR1 is SGHRS and CDR2 YFSETQ. Losses at the gene ends were 4 bases for V and 0 bases for J; bases not matched to a gene: 5. The CDR3 contains 15 residues. The CDR3 here is CASSETGDYQETQYF. The CDR3, as DNA: TGCGCCAGCAGCGAGACAGGGGACTACCAAGAGACCCAGTACTTC.

This clonotype was detected ten times or more. The rearrangement joins TRBV3-1 to TRBJ1-1; D is possibly TRBD1 (6 bases). Germline CDR1 is LGHDT and CDR2 is YNNKEL (reference sequence). Trimming cost V 1 base and J 11 bases, with 17 bases left between them. The CDR3 runs 14 residues. The CDR3 DNA sequence: TGTGCCAGCAGCCAAGTACAGGGAAGAGGACCTGCTTTCTTT. The encoded protein is CASSQVQGRGPAFF. Supplemented by reference TRBV3-1 and TRBJ1-1, the full variable domain reads DTAVSQTPKYLVTQMGNDKSIKCEQNLGHDTMYWYKQDSKKFLKIMFSYNNKELIINETVPNRFSPKSPDKAHLNLHINSLELGDSAVYFCASSQVQGRGPAFFGQGTRLTVV.

The rearrangement joins TRBV5-6 to TRBJ2-1; 8 bases agree with TRBD1. The germline CDR1 and CDR2 sequences are SGHDT and YYEEEE. After removal of 5 bases from V and 0 bases from J, the junction contained 4 bases not matched to a gene. CDR3 size: 15 residues. The CDR3 bases are TGTGCCAGCAGAACAACAGGGGGCTCCTACAATGAGCAGTTCTTC. Translated: CASRTTGGSYNEQFF.

The rearrangement uses TRBV19 and TRBJ2-7, with 8 positions matching TRBD2. Per the germline V gene, CDR1 is LNHDA and CDR2 is SQIVND (reference sequence). The CDR3 is made up of 15 amino acids. J gave up 3 bases and V 5 bases, and 9 bases lay outside the gene matches. The CDR3 protein is CASSAGGVYGYEQYF. CDR3 sequence (DNA): TGTGCCAGTAGTGCCGGGGGGGTGTACGGCTACGAGCAGTACTTC.

The V call is TRBV20-1, the J call TRBJ2-5, with D unclear. Germline loops: CDR1 DFQATT, CDR2 SNEGSKA (reference sequence). The CDR3 runs 12 residues. V was shortened by 6 bases and J by 13 bases, with 21 bases between the two germline ends. The CDR3 bases are TGCAGTGCCCCCTTCGGATCCCACCATGTGTACTTC. Translating gives CSAPFGSHHVYF.

The chain has TRBV11-2 and TRBJ2-2; TRBD1 aligns across 9 bases. In germline, CDR1 is SGHAT, CDR2 FQNNGV. The CDR3 sequence is 14 residues long. J gave up 8 bases and V 4 bases, and 5 bases lay outside the gene matches. Written as DNA, the CDR3 is TGTGCCAGCAGCTATACAGGGGGCTGGGGGGAGCTGTTTTTT. Protein product: CASSYTGGWGELFF.

This clonotype occurred a few times. The rearrangement joins TRBV28 to TRBJ1-2; unclear D gene. V was cut by 6 bases and J by 8 bases, with 16 bases left in between. Germline V lookup: CDR1 MDHEN, CDR2 SYDVKM. The CDR3 sequence is 13 residues long. For the CDR3, the DNA is TGTGCCAGCAGACTCACAGTTTTGGAAGGCTACACCTTC. It yields the protein CASRLTVLEGYTF.

The DNA for the CDR3 is TGCAGCGTTGACGGTTACAATGAGCAGTTCTTC. It encodes CSVDGYNEQFF. The chain combines TRBV29-1 with TRBJ2-1, with D unresolved. This CDR3 is built from 11 residues. Trimming cost V 3 bases and J 4 bases, with 4 bases left between them. Germline V CDR1 and CDR2: SQVTM, ANQGSEA.

The chain has TRBV20-1 and TRBJ2-2; 10 bases align to TRBD2. This CDR3 region has 16 residues. The V segment lost 5 bases and the J segment 0 bases; nucleotides outside the gene matches: 6. Looked up from germline, CDR1 is DFQATT and CDR2 is SNEGSKA (reference sequence). As DNA, the CDR3 is TGCAGTGCTCGTAGCGGGAGGTTGGCGAACACCGGGGAGCTGTTTTTT. Translating gives CSARSGRLANTGELFF.

This sequence joins TRBV12-3 or TRBV12-4 and TRBJ2-2; no clear D. V was pared by 0 bases and J by 2 bases, with 7 bases between. CDR3 size: 15 residues. DNA of the CDR3: TGTGCCAGCAGTTTAGCGGTAGCTAACACCGGGGAGCTGTTTTTT. This codes for CASSLAVANTGELFF.

Worth noting for this clonotype: Compared with germline, one end of the junction differs, possibly owing to a read error. This chain joins TRBV5-1 and TRBJ2-3; possibly TRBD2 for D (5 bases). The CDR3 extends over 15 amino acids. Germline-derived CDR1 and CDR2 are SGHRS and YFSETQ. CDR3 in amino acids: CASSVAPGSTDTQYF. CDR3 in DNA: TGTGCCAGCAGCGTAGCGCCAGGCAGCACAGATACGCAGTATTTT.

The table lists this clonotype with many counts. The chain is built from TRBV3-1 and TRBJ2-5; D remains ambiguous. The V end lost 0 bases, the J end lost 1 base, and 9 bases lay between the germline ends. There are 15 residues in the CDR3. The germline CDR1 and CDR2 sequences are LGHDT and YNNKEL (reference sequence). The CDR3 here is CASSQDVGIQETQYF. Written as DNA, the CDR3 is TGTGCCAGCAGCCAAGATGTGGGCATCCAAGAGACCCAGTACTTC.

The chain couples TRBV2 to TRBJ1-5, with a possible D match to TRBD1 (5 bases). In germline, CDR1 is SNHLY, CDR2 FYNNEI. With 5 bases removed from V and 6 bases from J, the gap between germline ends came to 23 bases. This CDR3 contains 17 residues. The CDR3 is CASSNTRDLNQGQPQHF. CDR3 nucleotides: TGTGCCAGCAGTAATACCCGGGATCTCAATCAGGGTCAGCCCCAGCATTTT.

The J gene is TRBJ2-1, the V gene TRBV30; TRBD2 matches at 12 bases. Germline V lookup: CDR1 GTSNPN, CDR2 SVGIG (reference sequence). This CDR3 has 14 amino acids. The V gene end was trimmed by 2 bases and the J gene end by 7 bases; junction bases not matched to a gene: 3. CDR3 loop: CAWSRLAGVNEQFF. The CDR3 DNA reads TGTGCCTGGAGTAGACTAGCGGGAGTAAATGAGCAGTTCTTC. The entire variable domain, with the rest obtained from reference TRBV30 and TRBJ2-1, is as follows: SQTIHQWPATLVQPVGSPLSLECTVEGTSNPNLYWYRQAAGRGLQLLFYSVGIGQISSEVPQNLSASRPQDRQFILSSKKLLLSDSGFYLCAWSRLAGVNEQFFGPGTRLTVL.

This chain connects TRBV14 to TRBJ2-4; no definite D call. V lost 2 bases and J 0 bases, leaving 14 bases between the germline ends. The CDR3 runs 17 residues. Germline V lookup: CDR1 SGHDN, CDR2 FVKESK. This CDR3 reads CASSQNSNRLAKNIQYF. Here the CDR3 DNA reads TGTGCCAGCAGCCAAAACTCGAATCGCCTAGCCAAAAACATTCAGTACTTC.

The gene calls are TRBV6-1 and TRBJ1-6, with D possibly matching TRBD1 (5 bases). This CDR3 contains 18 residues. The germline gives CDR1 MNHNS, CDR2 SASEGT. Trimming stripped 7 bases from V and 3 bases from J, with 22 bases between. The DNA for the CDR3 is TGTGCCAGCACCAACGGGGTCTTCCGGGACGTCTATAATTCACCCCTCCACTTT. The encoded protein is CASTNGVFRDVYNSPLHF.

This clonotype was counted ten times or more. V and J are TRBV28 and TRBJ1-2; TRBD1 might be the D (6 bases). This CDR3 is 17 amino acids long. The germline V gene encodes CDR1 MDHEN and CDR2 SYDVKM. Trimming cost V 3 bases and J 1 base, with 18 bases left between them. The CDR3 loop reads CASSFGAGERFNYGYTF. CDR3 DNA sequence: TGTGCCAGCAGTTTCGGGGCAGGGGAACGATTTAACTATGGCTACACCTTC.

To note about this clonotype: A much larger clone differs from this one at a single base, so this may be a read error. V and J are TRBV3-1 and TRBJ1-1; D uncertain. V was shortened by 1 base and J by 1 base, with 10 bases between the two germline ends. Germline lookup yields CDR1 LGHDT and CDR2 YNNKEL (reference sequence). CDR3 length equals 15 residues. As DNA, the CDR3 is TGTGCCAGCAGCCAAGGGCGGAGAACGAACACTGAAGCTTTCTTT. This codes for CASSQGRRTNTEAFF.

This clonotype was counted many times. The genes are TRBV11-2 and TRBJ2-7; TRBD1 aligns across 8 bases. V was pared by 3 bases and J by 3 bases, with 4 bases of the junction left unmatched. Germline CDR1 SGHAT, CDR2 FQNNGV. CDR3 length: 14 residues. DNA of the CDR3: TGTGCCAGCAGCTTCCAGGGGGCCGACTACGAGCAGTACTTC. Its protein product is CASSFQGADYEQYF.

This clonotype has at least ten counts. This chain uses TRBV7-9 with TRBJ1-1; TRBD1 might be the D (5 bases). Trimming removed 2 bases at V and 1 base at J, with 8 bases between. Germline values: CDR1 SEHNR, CDR2 FQNEAQ (reference sequence). The CDR3 loop spans 14 amino acids. CDR3 sequence: CASSLYDRNTEAFF. In nucleotides, the CDR3 is TGTGCCAGCAGCTTATACGACAGGAACACTGAAGCTTTCTTT.

Only a few counts were recorded for this clonotype. The chain is built from TRBV28 and TRBJ1-2, with TRBD1 matching over 8 bases. The CDR3 loop spans 14 amino acids. Trimming cost V 5 bases and J 6 bases; bases outside gene matches: 8. Germline V lookup: CDR1 MDHEN, CDR2 SYDVKM. CDR3 nucleotides: TGTGCCAGCAGTCCAAGGACAGGGCGTGATGGCTACACCTTC. Protein product: CASSPRTGRDGYTF.

This chain uses TRBV3-1 with TRBJ2-7; 8 bases agree with TRBD2. CDR1 LGHDT and CDR2 YNNKEL come from the germline V gene (reference sequence). With 7 bases clipped from V and 3 bases from J, the junction kept 17 bases outside the gene matches. The CDR3 is 17 amino acids. The CDR3 here is CASIQKERGRDYYEQYF. The CDR3 coding sequence is TGTGCCAGCATTCAGAAGGAGCGGGGGAGGGATTACTACGAGCAGTACTTC.

The V and J genes are TRBV20-1 and TRBJ1-4; the D gene is possibly TRBD1 (5 bases). V lost 0 bases to trimming and J lost 9 bases, with 20 bases between them. The CDR3 contains 16 residues. Germline V gives CDR1 DFQATT, CDR2 SNEGSKA (reference sequence). The CDR3 coding sequence is TGCAGTGCTAGAGATGTAGGGACGGTCGGTCTTAAAAAACTGTTTTTT. It is translated as CSARDVGTVGLKKLFF.

This clonotype was observed a handful of times. The J gene is TRBJ1-5, the V gene TRBV7-8; no firm D call. From germline, CDR1 is SGHVS and CDR2 FQNEAQ. Trimming left V 5 bases short and J 3 bases short, with 11 bases between. The CDR3 has 14 amino acids. Here the CDR3 reads CASSRIGNNQPQHF. In nucleotides, the CDR3 is TGTGCCAGCAGCCGCATCGGGAACAATCAGCCCCAGCATTTT.